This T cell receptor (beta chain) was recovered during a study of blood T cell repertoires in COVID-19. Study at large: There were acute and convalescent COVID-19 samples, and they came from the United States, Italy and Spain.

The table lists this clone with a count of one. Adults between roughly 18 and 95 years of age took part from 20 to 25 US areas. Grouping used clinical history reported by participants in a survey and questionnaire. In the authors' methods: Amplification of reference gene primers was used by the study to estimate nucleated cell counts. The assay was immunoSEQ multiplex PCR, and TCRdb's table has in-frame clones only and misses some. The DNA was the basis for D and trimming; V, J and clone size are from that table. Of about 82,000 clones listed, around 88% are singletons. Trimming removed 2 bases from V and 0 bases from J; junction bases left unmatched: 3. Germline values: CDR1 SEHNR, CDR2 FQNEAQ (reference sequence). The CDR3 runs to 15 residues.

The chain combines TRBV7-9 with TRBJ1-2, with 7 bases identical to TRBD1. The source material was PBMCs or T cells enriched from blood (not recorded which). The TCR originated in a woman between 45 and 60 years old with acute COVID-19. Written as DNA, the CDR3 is TGTGCCAGCAGCTTACGGGACAGCTCTAACTATGGCTACACCTTC. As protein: CASSLRDSSNYGYTF.